The present T cell receptor beta chain was sequenced within a study of metastatic and nonmetastatic thyroid tumors. The overall study: Repertoires from malignant and benign thyroid patients were compared across blood and tumor or nodule tissue.

Every patient was untreated before thyroid surgery. Study findings and constraints: Reports indicated that malignant thyroid tumors showed significantly higher TCR beta diversity than benign nodules did, in blood and tumor.

This clone was counted a few times. No antigen is known for it. As handled by the study authors: It was from CDR3 differences across clinicopathological groups that a distant-metastasis classifier for papillary thyroid cancer was built. TCRdb re-called clones via MiXCR from the PCR reads. TCRdb's processing, not the authors' own work, is the source of the V and J calls. The data show over 25,000 clones, less than 14% seen once. The V gene end was trimmed by 7 bases and the J gene end by 3 bases; junction bases not matched to a gene: 3. The length of the CDR3 is 13 residues. Germline loops: CDR1 SNHLY, CDR2 FYNNEI.

Sample: blood. The gene calls are TRBV2 and TRBJ2-7, with TRBD1 identical over 10 bases. The clonotype originates from a female donor with papillary thyroid cancer or a benign thyroid nodule (not recorded which). Some clones in this sample may be carry-over from other donors' samples. The CDR3 sequence: CASKDRGYYEQYF. The CDR3 DNA is TGTGCCAGCAAGGACAGGGGGTACTACGAGCAGTACTTC.